These T cell receptor beta chains were read from a single sample in a study of graft-versus-host responses after intestinal transplantation. The method was immunoSEQ multiplex PCR; TCRdb's version includes in-frame clones alone and lacks a portion of them. The table includes 6,500 to 7,500 clones, around 30% detected once. The input for sequencing was alloreactive CD4+ T cells from a mixed lymphocyte reaction culture, taken before transplantation. These receptor sequences come from a human patient who was an organ donor for intestinal transplantation. The CDR3 runs from the conserved cysteine through the conserved F or W. D genes are given only for firm matches. Where a row states a size, it is once, few, many or the class of an expanded clone; other rows omit it.

TRBV4-3	-	-	TRBJ1-1	TGCGCCAGCAGCCCAAGGGTCCGTGAGGGGGCTGAAGCTTTCTTT	CASSPRVREGAEAFF
TRBV7-2	TRBD1	-	TRBJ1-5	TGTGCCAGCAGCGAGACAGGGTTGATTCAGCCCCAGCATTTT	CASSETGLIQPQHF
TRBV6-5	TRBD1	-	TRBJ1-2	TGTGCCAGCAGACAGGGGTTAGGCTATGGCTACACCTTC	CASRQGLGYGYTF
TRBV19	TRBD1	-	TRBJ2-7	TGTGCCAGTGCTCCGGGACAGGGATCCTACGAGCAGTACTTC	CASAPGQGSYEQYF
TRBV28	TRBD1	-	TRBJ1-1	TGTGCCAGCAGTTCCTTACAGGGGCCGGAAAAAGCTTTCTTT	CASSSLQGPEKAFF
TRBV7-9	-	-	TRBJ2-1	TGTGCCAGCAGCTCTGGGACTCCCGGGTTCTTC	CASSSGTPGFF
TRBV6-5	-	few	TRBJ1-5	TGTGCCAGCAGTTACCGGGTAGGCCAGCCCCAGCATTTT	CASSYRVGQPQHF
TRBV9	TRBD1	few	TRBJ1-3	TGTGCCAGCAGCGTAGAGGGGGCAGGGGGAAACACCATATATTTT	CASSVEGAGGNTIYF
TRBV2	TRBD1	-	TRBJ1-1	TGTGCCAGCAGTGGGGACAGGGCACTGAGTGCTTTCTTT	CASSGDRALSAFF
TRBV19	-	-	TRBJ1-1	TGTGCCAGTACCCCTGACATGAACACTGAAGCTTTCTTT	CASTPDMNTEAFF
TRBV6-4	TRBD1	-	TRBJ2-5	TGTGCCAGCAGGGTCGGGACAGGGAGGTTAGAGACCCAGTACTTC	CASRVGTGRLETQYF
TRBV19	-	-	TRBJ2-3	TGTGCCAGTAGTATTTCCAGGGCGATAGCAGATACGCAGTATTTT	CASSISRAIADTQYF